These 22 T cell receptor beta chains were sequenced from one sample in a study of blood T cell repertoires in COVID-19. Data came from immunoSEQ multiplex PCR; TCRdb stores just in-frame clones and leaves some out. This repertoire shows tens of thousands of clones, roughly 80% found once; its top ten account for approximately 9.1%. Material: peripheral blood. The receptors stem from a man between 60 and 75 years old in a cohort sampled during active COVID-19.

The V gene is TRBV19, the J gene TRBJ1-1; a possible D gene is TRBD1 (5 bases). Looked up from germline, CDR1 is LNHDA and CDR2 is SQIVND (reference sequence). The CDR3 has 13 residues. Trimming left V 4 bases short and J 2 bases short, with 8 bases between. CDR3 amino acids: CASSNQGNTEAFF. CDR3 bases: TGTGCCAGTAGTAACCAGGGAAACACTGAAGCTTTCTTT.

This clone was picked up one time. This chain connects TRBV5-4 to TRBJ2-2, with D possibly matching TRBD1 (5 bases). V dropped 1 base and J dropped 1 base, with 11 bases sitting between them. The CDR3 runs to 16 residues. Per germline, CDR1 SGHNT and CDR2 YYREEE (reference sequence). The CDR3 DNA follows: TGTGCCAGCAGCTTGAGGGGCCAGGGGAACACCGGGGAGCTGTTTTTT. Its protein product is CASSLRGQGNTGELFF.

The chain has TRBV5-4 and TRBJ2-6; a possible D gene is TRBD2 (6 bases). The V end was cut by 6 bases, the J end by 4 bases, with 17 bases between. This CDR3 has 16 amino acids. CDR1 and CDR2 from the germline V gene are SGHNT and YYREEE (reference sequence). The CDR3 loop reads CASKSGTEGGANVLTF. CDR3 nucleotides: TGTGCCAGCAAATCCGGGACGGAGGGGGGGGCCAACGTCCTGACTTTC.

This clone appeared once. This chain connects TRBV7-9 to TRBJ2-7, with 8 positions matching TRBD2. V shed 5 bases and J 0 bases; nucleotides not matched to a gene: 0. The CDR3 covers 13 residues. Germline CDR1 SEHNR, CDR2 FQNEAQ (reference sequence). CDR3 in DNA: TGTGCCAGCAGCCGGGGGGGCTCCTACGAGCAGTACTTC. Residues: CASSRGGSYEQYF.

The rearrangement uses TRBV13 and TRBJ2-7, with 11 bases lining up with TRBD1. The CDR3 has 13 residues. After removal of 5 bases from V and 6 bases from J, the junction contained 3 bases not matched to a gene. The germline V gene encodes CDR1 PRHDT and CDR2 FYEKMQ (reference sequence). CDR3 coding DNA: TGTGCCAGCAGCCCCGGACAGGGGGCCGAGCAGTACTTC. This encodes CASSPGQGAEQYF.

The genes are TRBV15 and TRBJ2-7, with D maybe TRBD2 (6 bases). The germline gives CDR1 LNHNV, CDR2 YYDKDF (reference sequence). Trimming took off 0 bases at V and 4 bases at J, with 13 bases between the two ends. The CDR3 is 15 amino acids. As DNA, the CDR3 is TGTGCCACCAGCAGAGAGATGCCAGGAGGGTACGAGCAGTACTTC. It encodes CATSREMPGGYEQYF.

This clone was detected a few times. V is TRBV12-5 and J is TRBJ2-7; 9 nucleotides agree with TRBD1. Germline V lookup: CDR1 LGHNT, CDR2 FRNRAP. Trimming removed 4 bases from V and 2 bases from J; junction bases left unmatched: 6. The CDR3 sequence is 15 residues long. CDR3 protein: CASGWGQGKTYEQYF. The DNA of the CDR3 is TGTGCTAGTGGTTGGGGACAGGGTAAAACCTACGAGCAGTACTTC.

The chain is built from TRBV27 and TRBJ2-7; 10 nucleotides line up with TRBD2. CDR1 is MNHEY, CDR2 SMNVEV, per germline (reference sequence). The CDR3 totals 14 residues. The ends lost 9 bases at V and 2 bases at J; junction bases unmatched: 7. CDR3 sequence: CASNLAGDPYEQYF. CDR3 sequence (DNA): TGTGCCAGTAATCTAGCGGGAGATCCCTACGAGCAGTACTTC.

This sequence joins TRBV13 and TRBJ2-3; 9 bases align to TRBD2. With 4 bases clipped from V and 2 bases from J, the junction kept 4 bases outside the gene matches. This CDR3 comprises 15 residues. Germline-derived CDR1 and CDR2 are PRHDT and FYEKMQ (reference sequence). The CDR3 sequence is CASSSRGGDTDTQYF. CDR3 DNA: TGTGCCAGCAGCTCCCGCGGGGGGGACACAGATACGCAGTATTTT.

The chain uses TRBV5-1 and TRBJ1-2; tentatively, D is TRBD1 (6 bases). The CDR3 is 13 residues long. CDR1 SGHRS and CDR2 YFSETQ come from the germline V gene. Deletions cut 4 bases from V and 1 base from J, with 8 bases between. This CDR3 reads CASSPDSNYGYTF. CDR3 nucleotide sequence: TGCGCCAGCAGCCCGGACAGTAACTATGGCTACACCTTC.

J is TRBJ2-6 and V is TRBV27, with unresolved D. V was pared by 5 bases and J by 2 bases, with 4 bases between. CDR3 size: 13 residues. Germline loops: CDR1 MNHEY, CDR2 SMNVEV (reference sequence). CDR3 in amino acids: CASSPAGANVLTF. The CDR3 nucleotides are TGTGCCAGCAGTCCAGCTGGGGCCAACGTCCTGACTTTC.

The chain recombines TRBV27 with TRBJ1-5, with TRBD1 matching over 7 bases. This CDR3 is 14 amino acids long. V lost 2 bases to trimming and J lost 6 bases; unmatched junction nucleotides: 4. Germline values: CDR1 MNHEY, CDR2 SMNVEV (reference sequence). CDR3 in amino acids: CASSLRQGTQPQHF. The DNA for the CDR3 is TGTGCCAGCAGTTTACGACAGGGTACTCAGCCCCAGCATTTT.

CDR3: CASIRQGADTEAFF. The CDR3 DNA reads TGTGCCAGCATACGACAGGGGGCGGACACTGAAGCTTTCTTT. The chain couples TRBV27 to TRBJ1-1; 10 bases match TRBD1. The CDR3 contains 14 residues. J lost 3 bases, V lost 7 bases, and 5 bases had no gene match. Germline CDR1 is MNHEY and CDR2 is SMNVEV (reference sequence).

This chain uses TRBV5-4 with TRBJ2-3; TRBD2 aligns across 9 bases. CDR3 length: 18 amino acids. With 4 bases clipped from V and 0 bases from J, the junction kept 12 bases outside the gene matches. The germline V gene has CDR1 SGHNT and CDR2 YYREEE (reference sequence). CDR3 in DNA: TGTGCCAGCAGCCCCGGCGGGAGGGCTCGGTCTAGCACAGATACGCAGTATTTT. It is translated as CASSPGGRARSSTDTQYF.

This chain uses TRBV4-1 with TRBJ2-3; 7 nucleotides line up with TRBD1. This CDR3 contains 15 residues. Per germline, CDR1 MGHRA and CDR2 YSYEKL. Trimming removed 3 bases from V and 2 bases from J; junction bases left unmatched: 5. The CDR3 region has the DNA TGCGCCAGCAGCCAGAGGACAGGCCACACAGATACGCAGTATTTT. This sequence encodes CASSQRTGHTDTQYF.

The CDR3 DNA reads as TGTGCCAGCACCGGACAGGGCTCTTCACCCCTCCACTTT. This sequence encodes CASTGQGSSPLHF. This chain connects TRBV6-5 to TRBJ1-6; TRBD1 aligns across 8 bases. Germline trimming cut 7 bases from V and 9 bases from J; bases unmatched to any gene: 5. The germline gives CDR1 MNHEY, CDR2 SVGAGI. This CDR3 spans 13 amino acids.

CDR3 bases: TGTGCCAGCAGGTTTAGCTCGGGCAATGAGCAGTTCTTC. Translated: CASRFSSGNEQFF. This chain connects TRBV7-9 to TRBJ2-1; D is ambiguous. CDR1 and CDR2 from the germline V gene are SEHNR and FQNEAQ (reference sequence). This CDR3 has 13 amino acids. Trimming shortened V by 6 bases and J by 6 bases, and 12 bases separated the two germline ends.

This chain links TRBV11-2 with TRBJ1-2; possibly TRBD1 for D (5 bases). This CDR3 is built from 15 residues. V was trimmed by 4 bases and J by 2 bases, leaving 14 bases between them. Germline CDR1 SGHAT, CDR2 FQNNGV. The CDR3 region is CASSYLGGWNYGYTF. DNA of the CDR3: TGTGCCAGCAGCTACCTCGGGGGTTGGAACTATGGCTACACCTTC.

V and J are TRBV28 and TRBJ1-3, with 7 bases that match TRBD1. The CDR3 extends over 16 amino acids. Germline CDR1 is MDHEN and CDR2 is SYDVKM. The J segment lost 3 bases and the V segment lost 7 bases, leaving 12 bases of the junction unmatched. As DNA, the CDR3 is TGTGCCAGCACCCCTCCGATTAGGACAGGTGGAAACACCATATATTTT. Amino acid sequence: CASTPPIRTGGNTIYF. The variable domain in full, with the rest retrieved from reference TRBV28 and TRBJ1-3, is DVKVTQSSRYLVKRTGEKVFLECVQDMDHENMFWYRQDPGLGLRLIYFSYDVKMKEKGDIPEGYSVSREKKERFSLILESASTNQTSMYLCASTPPIRTGGNTIYFGEGSWLTVV.

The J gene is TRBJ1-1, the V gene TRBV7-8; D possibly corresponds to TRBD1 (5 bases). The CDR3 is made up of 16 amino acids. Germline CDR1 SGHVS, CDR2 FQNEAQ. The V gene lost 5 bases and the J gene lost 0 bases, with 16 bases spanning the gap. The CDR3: CASSTRGVAMNTEAFF. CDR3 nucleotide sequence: TGTGCCAGCAGCACCCGGGGGGTTGCGATGAACACTGAAGCTTTCTTT.

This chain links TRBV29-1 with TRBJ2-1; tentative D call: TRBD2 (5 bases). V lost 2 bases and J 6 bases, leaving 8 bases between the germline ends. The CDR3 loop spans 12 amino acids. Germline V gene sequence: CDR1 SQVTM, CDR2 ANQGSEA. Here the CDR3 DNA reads TGCAGCGTTGAAAGAGGGTCCAATGAGCAGTTCTTC. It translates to CSVERGSNEQFF.

Here the CDR3 DNA reads TGTGCCAGCAGCCCGTATCTCGCGGGAGTGGTTGGTAACGAGCAGTACTTC. It translates to CASSPYLAGVVGNEQYF. The chain employs TRBV7-2 and TRBJ2-7; 7 bases are a match to TRBD2. The ends lost 5 bases at V and 5 bases at J; junction bases unmatched: 18. This CDR3 comprises 17 residues. Germline-derived CDR1 and CDR2 are SGHTA and FQGNSA. Supplemented by reference TRBV7-2 and TRBJ2-7, the full variable domain reads GAGVSQSPSNKVTEKGKDVELRCDPISGHTALYWYRQSLGQGLEFLIYFQGNSAPDKSGLPSDRFSAERTGGSVSTLTIQRTQQEDSAVYLCASSPYLAGVVGNEQYFGPGTRLTVT.